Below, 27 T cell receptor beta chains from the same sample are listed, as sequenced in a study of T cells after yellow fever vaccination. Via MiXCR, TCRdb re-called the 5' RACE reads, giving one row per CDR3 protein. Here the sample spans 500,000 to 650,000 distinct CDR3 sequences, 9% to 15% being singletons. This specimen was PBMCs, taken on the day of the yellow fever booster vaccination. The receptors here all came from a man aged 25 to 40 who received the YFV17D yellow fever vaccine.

The chain's CDR3 is CASSFDRDGNTIYF. CDR3 DNA sequence: TGTGCCAGCAGCTTTGACAGGGATGGAAACACCATATATTTT. V and J are TRBV7-9 and TRBJ1-3; 7 nucleotides agree with TRBD1. Per the germline V gene, CDR1 is SEHNR and CDR2 is FQNEAQ (reference sequence). V was clipped by 3 bases and J by 3 bases; unmatched bases: 2. The CDR3 contains 14 residues.

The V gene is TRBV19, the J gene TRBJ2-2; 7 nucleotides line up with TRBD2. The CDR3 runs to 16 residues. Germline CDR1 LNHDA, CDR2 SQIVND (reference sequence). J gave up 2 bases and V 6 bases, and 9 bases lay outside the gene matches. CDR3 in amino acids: CASSTPGLTNTGELFF. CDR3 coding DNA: TGTGCCAGTAGCACACCGGGACTAACTAACACCGGGGAGCTGTTTTTT.

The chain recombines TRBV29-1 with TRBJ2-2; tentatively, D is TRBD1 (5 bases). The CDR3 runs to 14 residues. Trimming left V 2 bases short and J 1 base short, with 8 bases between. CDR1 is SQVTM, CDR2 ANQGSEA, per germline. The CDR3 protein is CSVEQGLNTGELFF. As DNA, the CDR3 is TGCAGCGTTGAACAGGGTCTGAACACCGGGGAGCTGTTTTTT.

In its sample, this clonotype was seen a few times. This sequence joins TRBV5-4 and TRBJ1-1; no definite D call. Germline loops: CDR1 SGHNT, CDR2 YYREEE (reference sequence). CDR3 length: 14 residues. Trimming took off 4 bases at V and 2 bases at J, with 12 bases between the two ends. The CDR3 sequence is CASSGVTGNTEAFF. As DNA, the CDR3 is TGTGCCAGCAGCGGTGTCACGGGAAACACTGAAGCTTTCTTT.

The CDR3 reads CASSLRGQTGNQPQHF. The DNA for the CDR3 is TGTGCCAGCAGCTTAAGAGGGCAAACAGGCAATCAGCCCCAGCATTTT. The rearrangement joins TRBV7-2 to TRBJ1-5; D remains ambiguous. This CDR3 region has 16 residues. V was clipped by 2 bases and J by 2 bases, with 13 bases between them. CDR1 SGHTA and CDR2 FQGNSA come from the germline V gene.

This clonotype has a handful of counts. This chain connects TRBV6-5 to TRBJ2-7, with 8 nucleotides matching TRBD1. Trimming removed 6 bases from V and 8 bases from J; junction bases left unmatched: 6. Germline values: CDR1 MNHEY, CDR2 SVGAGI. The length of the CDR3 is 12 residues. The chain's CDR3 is CASSLGQGKQYF. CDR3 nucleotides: TGTGCCAGCAGCCTCGGACAGGGAAAGCAGTACTTC.

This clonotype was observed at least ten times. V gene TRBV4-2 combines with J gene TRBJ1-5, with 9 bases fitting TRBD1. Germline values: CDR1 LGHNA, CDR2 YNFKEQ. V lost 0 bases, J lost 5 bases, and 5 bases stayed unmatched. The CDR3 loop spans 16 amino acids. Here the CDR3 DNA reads TGTGCCAGCAGCCAAGAGATGGACAGGGGTGATCAGCCCCAGCATTTT. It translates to CASSQEMDRGDQPQHF.

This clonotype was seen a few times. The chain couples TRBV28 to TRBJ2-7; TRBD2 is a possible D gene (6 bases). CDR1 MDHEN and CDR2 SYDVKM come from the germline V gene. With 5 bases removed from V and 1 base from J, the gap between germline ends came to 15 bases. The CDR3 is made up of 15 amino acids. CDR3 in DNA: TGTGCCAGCAGTCCCCCCGGGAGAGAGTCCTACGAGCAGTACTTC. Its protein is CASSPPGRESYEQYF. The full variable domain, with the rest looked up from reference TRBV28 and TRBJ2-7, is DVKVTQSSRYLVKRTGEKVFLECVQDMDHENMFWYRQDPGLGLRLIYFSYDVKMKEKGDIPEGYSVSREKKERFSLILESASTNQTSMYLCASSPPGRESYEQYFGPGTRLTVT.

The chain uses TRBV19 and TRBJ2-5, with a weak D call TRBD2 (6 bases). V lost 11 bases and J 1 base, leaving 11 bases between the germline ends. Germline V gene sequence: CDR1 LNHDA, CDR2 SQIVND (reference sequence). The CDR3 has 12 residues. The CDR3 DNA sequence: TGTGCCTGCGGGGCTCCCCAAGAGACCCAGTACTTC. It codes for CACGAPQETQYF.

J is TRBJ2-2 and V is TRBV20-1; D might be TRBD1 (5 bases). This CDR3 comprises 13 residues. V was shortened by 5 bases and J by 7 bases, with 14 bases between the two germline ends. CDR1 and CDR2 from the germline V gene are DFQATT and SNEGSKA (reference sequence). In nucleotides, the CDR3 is TGCAGTGCTCTGGGCCTTAGGGGCGGGGAGCTGTTTTTT. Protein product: CSALGLRGGELFF.

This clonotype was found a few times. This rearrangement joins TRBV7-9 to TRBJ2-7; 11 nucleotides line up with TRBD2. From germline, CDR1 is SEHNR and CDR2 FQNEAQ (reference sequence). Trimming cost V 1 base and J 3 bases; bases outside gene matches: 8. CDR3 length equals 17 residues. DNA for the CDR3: TGTGCCAGCAGCTTAGAGGGTAAGACTAGCGGGAACTACGAGCAGTACTTC. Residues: CASSLEGKTSGNYEQYF.

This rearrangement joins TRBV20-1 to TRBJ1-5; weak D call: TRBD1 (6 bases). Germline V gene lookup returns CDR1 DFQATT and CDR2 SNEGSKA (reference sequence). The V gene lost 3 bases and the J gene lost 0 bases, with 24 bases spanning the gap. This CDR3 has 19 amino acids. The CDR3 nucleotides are TGCAGTGCTAGGGCCTTTCAGGGGCGGGGGACCTATAGCAATCAGCCCCAGCATTTT. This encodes CSARAFQGRGTYSNQPQHF.

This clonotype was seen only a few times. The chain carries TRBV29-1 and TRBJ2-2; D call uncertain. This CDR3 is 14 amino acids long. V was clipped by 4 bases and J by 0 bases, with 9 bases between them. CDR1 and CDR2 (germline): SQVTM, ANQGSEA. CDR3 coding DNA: TGCAGCGTTGTAGGGCTGGCGAACACCGGGGAGCTGTTTTTT. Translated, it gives CSVVGLANTGELFF.

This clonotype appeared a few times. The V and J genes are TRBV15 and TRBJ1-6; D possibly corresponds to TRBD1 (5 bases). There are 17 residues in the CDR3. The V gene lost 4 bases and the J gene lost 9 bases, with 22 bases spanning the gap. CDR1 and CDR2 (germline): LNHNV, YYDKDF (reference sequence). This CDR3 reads CATSIIRDVQLGSPLHF. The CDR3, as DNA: TGTGCCACCAGCATTATCCGGGACGTACAGCTGGGTTCACCCCTCCACTTT.

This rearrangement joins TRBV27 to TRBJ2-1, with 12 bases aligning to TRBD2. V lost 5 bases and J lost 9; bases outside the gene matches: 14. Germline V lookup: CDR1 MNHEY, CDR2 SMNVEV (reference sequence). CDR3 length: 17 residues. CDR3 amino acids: CASSAPTSGRGPGEQFF. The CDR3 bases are TGTGCCAGCAGTGCCCCGACTAGCGGGAGAGGGCCCGGTGAGCAGTTCTTC.

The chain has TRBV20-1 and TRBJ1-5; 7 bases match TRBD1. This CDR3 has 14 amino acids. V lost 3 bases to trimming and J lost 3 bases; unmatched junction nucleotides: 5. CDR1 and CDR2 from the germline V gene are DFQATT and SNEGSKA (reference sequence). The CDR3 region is CSASGTVVNQPQHF. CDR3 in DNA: TGCAGTGCTAGTGGGACAGTAGTCAATCAGCCCCAGCATTTT.

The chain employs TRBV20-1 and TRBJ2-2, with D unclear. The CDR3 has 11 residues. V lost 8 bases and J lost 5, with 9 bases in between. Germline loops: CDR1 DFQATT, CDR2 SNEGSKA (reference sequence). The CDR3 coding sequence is TGCAGTCTCCGAAGAACCGGGGAGCTGTTTTTT. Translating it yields CSLRRTGELFF.

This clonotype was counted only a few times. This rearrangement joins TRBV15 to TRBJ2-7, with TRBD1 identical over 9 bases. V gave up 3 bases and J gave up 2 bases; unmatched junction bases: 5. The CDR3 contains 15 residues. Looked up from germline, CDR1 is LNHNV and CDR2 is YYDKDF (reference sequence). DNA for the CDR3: TGTGCCACCAGCAGTTTGGACAGGGGTCCCTACGAGCAGTACTTC. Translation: CATSSLDRGPYEQYF. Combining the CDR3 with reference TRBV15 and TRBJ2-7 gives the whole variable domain DAMVIQNPRYQVTQFGKPVTLSCSQTLNHNVMYWYQQKSSQAPKLLFHYYDKDFNNEADTPDNFQSRRPNTSFCFLDIRSPGLGDTAMYLCATSSLDRGPYEQYFGPGTRLTVT.

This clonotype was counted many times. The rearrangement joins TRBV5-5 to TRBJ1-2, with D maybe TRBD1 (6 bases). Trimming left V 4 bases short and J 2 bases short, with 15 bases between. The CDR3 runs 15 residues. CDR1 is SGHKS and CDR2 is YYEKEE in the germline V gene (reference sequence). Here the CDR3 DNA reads TGTGCCAGCAGCCTCCTGGACAGCGAAAACTATGGCTACACCTTC. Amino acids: CASSLLDSENYGYTF.

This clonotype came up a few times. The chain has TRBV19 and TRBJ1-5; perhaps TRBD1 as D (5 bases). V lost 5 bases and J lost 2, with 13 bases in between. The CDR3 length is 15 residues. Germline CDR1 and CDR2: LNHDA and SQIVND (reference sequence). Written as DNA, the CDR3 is TGTGCCAGTAGTGAGCAGGGTATGGGCAATCAGCCCCAGCATTTT. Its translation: CASSEQGMGNQPQHF.

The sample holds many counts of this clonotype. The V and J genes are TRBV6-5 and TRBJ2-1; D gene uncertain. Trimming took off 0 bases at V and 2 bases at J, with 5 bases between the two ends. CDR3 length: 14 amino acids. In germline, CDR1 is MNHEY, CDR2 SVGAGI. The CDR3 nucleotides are TGTGCCAGCAGTTACTCTCCTACCTACAATGAGCAGTTCTTC. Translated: CASSYSPTYNEQFF.

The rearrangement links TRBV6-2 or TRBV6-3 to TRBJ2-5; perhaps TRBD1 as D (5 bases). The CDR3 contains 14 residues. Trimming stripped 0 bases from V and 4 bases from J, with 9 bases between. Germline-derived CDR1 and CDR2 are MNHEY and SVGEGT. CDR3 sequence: CASSYSKGRETQYF. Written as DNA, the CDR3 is TGTGCCAGCAGTTACTCGAAGGGGCGAGAGACCCAGTACTTC.

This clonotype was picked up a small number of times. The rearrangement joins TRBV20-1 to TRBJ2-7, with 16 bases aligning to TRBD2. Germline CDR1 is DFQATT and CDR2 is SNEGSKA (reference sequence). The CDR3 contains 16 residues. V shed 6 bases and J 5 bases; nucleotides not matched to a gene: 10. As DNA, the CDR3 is TGCAGTGCAACCGGGACTAGCGGGAGGGGTATCCACGAGCAGTACTTC. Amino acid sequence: CSATGTSGRGIHEQYF.

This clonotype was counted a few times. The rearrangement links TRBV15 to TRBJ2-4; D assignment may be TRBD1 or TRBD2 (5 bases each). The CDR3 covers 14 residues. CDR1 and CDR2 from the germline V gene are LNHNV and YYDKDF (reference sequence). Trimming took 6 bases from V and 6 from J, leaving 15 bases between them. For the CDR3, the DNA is TGTGCCACCAGAGACTCTGGGGGTGGAAACATTCAGTACTTC. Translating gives CATRDSGGGNIQYF.

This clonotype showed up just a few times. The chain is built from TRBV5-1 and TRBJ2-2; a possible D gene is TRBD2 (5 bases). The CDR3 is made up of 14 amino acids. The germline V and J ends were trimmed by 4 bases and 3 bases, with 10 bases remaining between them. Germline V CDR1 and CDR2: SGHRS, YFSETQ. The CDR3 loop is CASSGISDTGELFF. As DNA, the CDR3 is TGCGCCAGCAGCGGAATTAGCGACACCGGGGAGCTGTTTTTT.

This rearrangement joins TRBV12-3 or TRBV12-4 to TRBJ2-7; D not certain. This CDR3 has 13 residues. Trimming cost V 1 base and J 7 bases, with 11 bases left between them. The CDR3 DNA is TGTGCCAGCAGTTTAGGGCATCGGCTTGAGCAGTACTTC. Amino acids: CASSLGHRLEQYF.

CDR3 protein: CASSLAGTSGRVANTGELFF. DNA of the CDR3: TGCGCCAGCAGCTTGGCCGGGACTAGCGGGAGAGTCGCGAACACCGGGGAGCTGTTTTTT. The chain carries TRBV5-1 and TRBJ2-2; 14 bases fit TRBD2. This CDR3 is 20 amino acids long. Trimming cost V 0 bases and J 0 bases; bases outside gene matches: 7. The germline gives CDR1 SGHRS, CDR2 YFSETQ.